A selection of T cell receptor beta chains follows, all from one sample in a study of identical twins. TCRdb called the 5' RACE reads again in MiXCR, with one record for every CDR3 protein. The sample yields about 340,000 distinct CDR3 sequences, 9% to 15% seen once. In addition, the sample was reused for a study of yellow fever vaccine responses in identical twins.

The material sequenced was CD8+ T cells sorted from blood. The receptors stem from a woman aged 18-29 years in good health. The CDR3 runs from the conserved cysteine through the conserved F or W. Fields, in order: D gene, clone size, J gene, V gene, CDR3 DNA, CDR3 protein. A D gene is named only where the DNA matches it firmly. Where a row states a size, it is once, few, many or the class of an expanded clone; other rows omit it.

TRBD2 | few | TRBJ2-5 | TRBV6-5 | TGTGCCAGCAGTTACGAACTAGCGGGAGGGCCTGGGGAGACCCAGTACTTC | CASSYELAGGPGETQYF
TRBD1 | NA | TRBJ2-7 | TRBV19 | TGTGCCAGTAGTAACACCGGGACAGGGTTCTACGAGCAGTACTTC | CASSNTGTGFYEQYF
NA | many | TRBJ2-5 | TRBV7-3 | TGTGCCAGCAGCTTAAATGTGGGGGCTGGGGAGACCCAGTACTTC | CASSLNVGAGETQYF
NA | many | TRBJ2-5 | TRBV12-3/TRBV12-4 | TGTGCCAGCAGTACGAAGGAGAGACACCCTGGTCCAGAGACCCAGTACTTC | CASSTKERHPGPETQYF
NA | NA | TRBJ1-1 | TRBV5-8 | TGTGCCAGCAGCTTCTTGGGGCTGAACACTGAAGCTTTCTTT | CASSFLGLNTEAFF
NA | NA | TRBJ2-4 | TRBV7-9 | TGTGCCAGCAGCTTATGGGCAGGGGTAAAAAACATTCAGTACTTC | CASSLWAGVKNIQYF
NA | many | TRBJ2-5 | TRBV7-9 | TGTGCCAGCAGCTTAGCGGGCAGAGAGACCCAGTACTTC | CASSLAGRETQYF
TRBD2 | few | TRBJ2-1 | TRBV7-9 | TGTGCCAGCTTATGGGGCGGGAGGGCTGATGAGCAGTTCTTC | CASLWGGRADEQFF
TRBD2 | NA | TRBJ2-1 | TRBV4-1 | TGCGCCAGCAGCCCCCGGACTAGCGGGGGGTGGGTTAATGGTGAGCAGTTCTTC | CASSPRTSGGWVNGEQFF
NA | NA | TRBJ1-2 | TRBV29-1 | TGCAGCGTTGAAGATCTATTGCAGCTTAGTAACTATGGCTACACCTTC | CSVEDLLQLSNYGYTF
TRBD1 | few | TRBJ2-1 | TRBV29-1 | TGCAGCGTTGCTGGGACAGCGTACAATGAGCAGTTCTTC | CSVAGTAYNEQFF
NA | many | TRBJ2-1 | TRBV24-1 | TGTGCCACCAGTGTACCAGGGAATGAGCAGTTCTTC | CATSVPGNEQFF
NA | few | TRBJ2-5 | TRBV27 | TGTGCCAGCACTTGGACACGAGCCCCACAAGAGACCCAGTACTTC | CASTWTRAPQETQYF
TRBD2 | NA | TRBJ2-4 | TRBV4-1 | TGCGCCAGCAGCCCCCCGGCTGCGGGGGGTGGGAACATTCAGTACTTC | CASSPPAAGGGNIQYF
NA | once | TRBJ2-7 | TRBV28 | TGTGCCAGCAGTCCGCGACTCAGTCCCTACGAGCAGTACTTC | CASSPRLSPYEQYF
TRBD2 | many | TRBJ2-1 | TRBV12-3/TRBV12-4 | TGTGCCAGCAGTGGACTAGCGGGGGATCGTTACAATGAGCAGTTCTTC | CASSGLAGDRYNEQFF
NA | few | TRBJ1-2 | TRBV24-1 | TGTGCCACCAGTGATGAGTTTGGCGGCTACACCTTC | CATSDEFGGYTF
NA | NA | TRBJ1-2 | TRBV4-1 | TGCGCCAGCAGCCAATCAGAGAGCTATGGCTACACCTTC | CASSQSESYGYTF
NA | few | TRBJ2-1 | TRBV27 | TGTGCCAGCAGTTTCGGGGAGGACCTCTACAATGAGCAGTTCTTC | CASSFGEDLYNEQFF
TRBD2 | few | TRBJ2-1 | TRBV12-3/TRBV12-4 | TGTGCCAGCAGTTTAGACCCGGGGACTAGCGGGAGGGCCTACGAGCAGTTCTTC | CASSLDPGTSGRAYEQFF
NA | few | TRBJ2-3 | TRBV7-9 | TGTGCCAGCATGGGGGGCACCACAGATACGCAGTATTTT | CASMGGTTDTQYF
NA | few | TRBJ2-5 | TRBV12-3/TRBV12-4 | TGTGCCAGCAGTTTTGATCACAGGGAGTCAGAGACCCAGTACTTC | CASSFDHRESETQYF
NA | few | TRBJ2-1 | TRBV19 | TGTGCCAGTAGTATAGGGGGGCTCGGTGAGCAGTTCTTC | CASSIGGLGEQFF
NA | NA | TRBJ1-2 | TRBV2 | TGTGCCAGCACCGACCTACAGGACTACACCTTC | CASTDLQDYTF
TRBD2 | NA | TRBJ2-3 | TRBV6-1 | TGTGCCAGCAGTCCAAGGAGTAGCGGGAGAGATACGCAGTATTTT | CASSPRSSGRDTQYF
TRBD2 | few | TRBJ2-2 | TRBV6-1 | TGTGCCAGCTGCCCGCAGCGGGGGGGCCACACCGGGGAGCTGTTTTTT | CASCPQRGGHTGELFF
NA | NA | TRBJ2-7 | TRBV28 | TGTGCCAGCAGGGGTAGCGGACCACCCCCGTACTACGAGCAGTACTTC | CASRGSGPPPYYEQYF
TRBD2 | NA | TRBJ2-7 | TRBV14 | TGTGCCAGCAGCCGGCCGGGACTAGCGCCTCCCTACGAGCAGTACTTC | CASSRPGLAPPYEQYF
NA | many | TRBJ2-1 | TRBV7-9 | TGTGCCAGCAGCCCAACTCAGGCTAGCGTGCCGCAGTTCTTC | CASSPTQASVPQFF
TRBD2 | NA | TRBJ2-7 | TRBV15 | TGTGCCACCAGCAGAGATCGGGGGGGAGTCAACGAGCAGTACTTC | CATSRDRGGVNEQYF
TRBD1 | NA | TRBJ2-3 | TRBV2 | TGTGCCAGCAGGACAACAGGGGGCTCGGGCACAGATACGCAGTATTTT | CASRTTGGSGTDTQYF
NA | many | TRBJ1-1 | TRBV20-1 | TGCAGTGCTAGGGGGGTCACGAACACTGAAGCTTTCTTT | CSARGVTNTEAFF
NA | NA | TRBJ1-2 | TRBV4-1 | TGCGCCAGCAGCCAAGGCGTTGGTCAGGGAGGGGGCTACACCTTC | CASSQGVGQGGGYTF
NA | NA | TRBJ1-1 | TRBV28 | TGTGCCAGCAGTTTTAGCCTTCTACGAGCTTTCTTT | CASSFSLLRAFF
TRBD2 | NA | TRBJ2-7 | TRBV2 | TGTGCCAGCAGTGAAAGGGTGGCGGGGGAGGAGCAGTACTTC | CASSERVAGEEQYF
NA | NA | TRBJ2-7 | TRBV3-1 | TGTGCCAGCAGCCAAGATAGTGTATGGATAAGGGAGCAGTACTTC | CASSQDSVWIREQYF
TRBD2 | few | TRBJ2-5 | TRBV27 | TGTGCCAGCAGTCTAATAGCGGGAGGGCCTCGAGAGACCCAGTACTTC | CASSLIAGGPRETQYF
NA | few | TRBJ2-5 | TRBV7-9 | TGTGCCAGCAGCAAATCCGTGGATTCGAAGACCCAGTACTTC | CASSKSVDSKTQYF
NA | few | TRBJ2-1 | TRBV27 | TGTGCCAGCAGTAACCCGACCGGTAATGAGCAGTTCTTC | CASSNPTGNEQFF
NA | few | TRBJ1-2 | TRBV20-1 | TGCAGTGCTAGAGATATAAGGCCCGCTCCAAACCCACACTATGGCTACACCTTC | CSARDIRPAPNPHYGYTF
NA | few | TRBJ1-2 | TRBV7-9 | TGTGCCAGCAGCCACAACCCCTATGGCTACACCTTC | CASSHNPYGYTF
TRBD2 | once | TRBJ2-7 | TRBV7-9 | TGTGCCAGCAGACTTTCTAGCGGGAGGGGCTACGAGCAGTACTTC | CASRLSSGRGYEQYF
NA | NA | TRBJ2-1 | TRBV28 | TGTGCAATCAAGGGCAGGGCACGCTCCTACAATGAGCAGTTCTTC | CAIKGRARSYNEQFF
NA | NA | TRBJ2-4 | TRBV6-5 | TGTGCCAGCAGTTACTCAGGTGAAAACATTCAGTACTTC | CASSYSGENIQYF
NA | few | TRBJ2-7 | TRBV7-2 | TGTGCCAGCAGCTTATGGCGGTTGCCCTACGAGCAGTACTTC | CASSLWRLPYEQYF